This T cell receptor beta chain was documented in a study of cytomegalovirus exposure and HLA in healthy donors (TCRdb year 2017). Regarding the study in general: In an earlier analysis of 587 of the donors, less than 350 Gb of sequence data and some 120 million unique TCR beta sequences from about 179 million T cells were reported. The genetic ancestry cluster associated with self-reported Caucasian donors included 81% of the 398 genotyped donors. In an earlier analysis of roughly 580 of the donors, high-throughput TCR beta sequencing was used to judge whether each TCR beta V gene segment behaved as functional or pseudogenic. Donor age, sex, ethnicity and CMV serostatus were compiled alongside the repertoire data. A later genetic analysis used genome-wide SNP genotypes for about 60% of the roughly 700 donors, treating that subset as a discovery cohort. An early release that covered roughly 600 HLA-typed donors contained about 290 gigabases of sequencing data and some 87 million unique TCR sequences. The later analysis used no new phenotypic data to find candidate immune exposures, relying instead on TCR beta sequences and their occurrence across donors. The study was designed to test whether signatures of past pathogen exposure could be identified by cataloging public T cell receptors. Both class I and class II loci were covered by HLA typing, at four-digit resolution. The number of typed donors differed by locus: 629-630 for A, B, C, DRB1 and DQB1; some 500 for DQA1; approximately 610 for DPA1; and roughly 470 for DPB1. Among 350 to 400 genotyped donors of the cohort, an average of about 240,000 unique TCR beta nucleotide sequences were sequenced per donor, roughly a sixth of them non-productive. Using immunosequencing, the study profiled T cell repertoires from 500 to 800 subjects and related those repertoires to cytomegalovirus serostatus. To predict cytomegalovirus infection status, the study brought together high-throughput TCR immunosequencing, statistical association of individual TCRs with disease status, and machine learning. Besides the first cohort of roughly 660 subjects, a separate validation cohort made up of roughly 120 different subjects was used. Every discovery cohort repertoire had been produced on one sequencing platform. A later analysis re-analyzed previously published TCR beta repertoires from 500 to 700 donors and added high-resolution HLA genotyping to study TCR occurrence patterns. Roughly 5 DR-DQ haplotypes were treated as single units for association and clustering because of strong linkage in the cohort.

On the study overall, not on this receptor specifically: A later analysis reported that several top co-occurrence clusters appeared linked to parvovirus B19, influenza, CMV and Epstein-Barr virus. Across donors, most TCR sequences were observed very rarely, whereas some public TCRs were present in many individuals. In both the original and validation cohorts, the classifier was reported to diagnose cytomegalovirus status with high specificity and sensitivity. Linkage disequilibrium might explain the correlated functional status among segregating V segments, but an unknown experimental factor could not be excluded. A later genetic analysis associated a missense DCLRE1C variant with V-gene and J-gene trimming of TCR beta chains, and an independent cohort replicated the association. Specific HLA alleles were associated with about 17,000 TCR beta sequences at a false discovery rate of 0.05 in a later analysis. According to a later analysis, most CMV-associated TCR beta chains appeared to be HLA-restricted, and the HLA associations seemed to be driven largely by CMV exposure. When HLA alleles, especially DR and DQ, strongly co-occurred, attributing TCR associations to individual alleles was difficult. A cluster of highly shared sequence variants was judged likely to be a technical artifact of the sequencing pipeline. A further reported finding was that TCR beta sequences accurately predicted the HLA-A and HLA-B alleles for most subjects in the first cohort. According to a later analysis, TCR association rates differed among HLA loci, with DRB1 alleles showing the most associated TCRs and HLA-C alleles showing the fewest. Because HLA typing was missing for some donors at each locus, association tests included only the typed subset. The cohort was sequenced for TCR beta chains only, and without alpha or paired-chain data the features that could be detected were limited. The authors suggested that the approach could potentially be generalized to other disease states and immunological phenotypes. An earlier analysis of approximately 570 of the donors showed that most TCR beta V segments appeared in productive rearrangements either about 90% or about 30% of the time, which broadly matched IMGT annotations. A later genetic analysis reported fewer N-insertions in productive TCRs among donors in an Asian-associated ancestry cluster than the roughly 640-donor mean. The only immune exposure information available for the cohort was CMV serostatus. In a later analysis, HLA-associated TCR beta chains were found to be more clonally expanded and to have lower generation probabilities than equally common non-associated chains. Over 15 rarely observed V segments, including chromosome 9 orphons, were excluded from the earlier analysis of approximately 600 of the donors because counts were too low. Roughly uniform sequencing depth across donors was assumed in presence/absence analyses, although this assumption may not hold. A total of some 180 TCR beta chains were listed by the study as associated with cytomegalovirus. A few of the identified cytomegalovirus-associated TCR beta chains were confirmed in vitro to be specific for cytomegalovirus antigens.

Turning to this clone: Which antigen it targets is not known. Base qualities are not provided; no much larger clone lies one nucleotide away.

The library came from the immunoSEQ multiplex PCR assay. For the multiplex PCR, a mixture combining 60 forward primers for TCR Vbeta segments and 13 reverse primers for TCR Jbeta segments was used. Amplification of the CDR3 region of rearranged TCR beta genes was performed with a multiplex PCR assay on genomic DNA. Amplified TCR beta libraries were sequenced as 87-base-pair reads on the Illumina HiSeq System. The original pipeline was this. In a later analysis, tens of millions of unique TCR beta chains were counted across the roughly 610 repertoires, and around 10 million of these chains were shared by at least two donors. A nearest-neighbor algorithm error-corrected the raw reads and collapsed the reads into unique sequences, merging closely related sequences to remove PCR and sequencing errors. Alignment of CDR3 sequences to IMGT reference sequences was used to assign V, D and J gene segments. For a sequence to be retained, at least a six-nucleotide match to both a V gene segment and a J gene segment was required. Rearrangements were called productive when the CDR3 lacked stop codons and stayed in frame with V and J; all others were non-productive. CDR3 was defined according to IMGT convention as the region running from the second conserved V-encoded cysteine to the conserved J-encoded phenylalanine. The earlier analysis of about 560 of the donors excluded any sequence lacking an unambiguous match to a single V gene segment. In an earlier analysis of several hundred of the donors, V segments were called functional above 56.7% productive rearrangements and were called segregating when the between-donor standard deviation exceeded 5%. A statistical classification framework was developed to diagnose cytomegalovirus status using the catalog of TCR beta chain sequences. A later analysis assigned V and J genes by comparing TCR nucleotide sequences with IMGT/GENE-DB human TR gene sequences. Using the TCRdist pipeline, a later analysis assigned CDR3 sequences along with most-parsimonious VDJ recombination scenarios. In a later analysis, each TCR beta chain was defined by its CDR3 amino acid sequence together with its V-gene family, and reads lacking a unique V-gene family were excluded. In a later analysis, 500 to 650 highly shared, low-generation-probability nucleotide sequences were removed to address suspected cross-contamination and a sequencing artifact. For each public chain, a later analysis derived a clonal expansion index from normalized ranks of inferred template counts within each repertoire. Generation probabilities in a later analysis came from a VDJ recombination model fitted to out-of-frame rearrangements, and those results were checked against IGoR. In a later analysis, TCR-TCR, TCR-HLA and TCR-CMV co-occurrence was scored with hypergeometric tests, and a repertoire-size bias correction was applied to TCR pairs. A later analysis estimated false discovery rates by permuting HLA or CMV assignments 20 times. A later analysis grouped co-occurring TCRs with DBSCAN, adding TCRdist sequence similarity when clustering within HLA-allele-positive subsets. For co-occurrence clustering, repertoires with fewer than 30,000 or more than 120,000 public chains were excluded, along with roughly 5 repertoires with anomalous nucleotide sharing. TCRdb mirrors the immuneACCESS table, restricted to in-frame sequences. Some clones are absent from its copies; in checked studies, under half trace to an unresolved V gene, and the reason for the others is unknown. V and J calls and clone size are those listed in that table; D and trimming were worked out from the DNA. The sample table lists some 190,000 clones, 78% of them with a count of one. Around 2.6% of the sample rests with the top ten.

In total, fewer than 750 healthy bone marrow donors made up the cohort. Cohort members were all nominally healthy when sampled, although unrecorded immune exposures were likely present. The donor tested CMV seronegative, placing the donor among the 350 to 400 seronegative members of the cohort. Each donor provided a peripheral blood sample, and peripheral blood mononuclear cells were used for TCR beta sequencing. Genomic DNA was extracted from the blood cell samples with the Qiagen DNeasy Blood Extraction Kit. Source material: PBMCs. The TCR was taken from a female donor in good health and CMV-seronegative.

The base sequence is TGTGCCAGCAGCTTAGCGCGTATCCCAACAACGGGCTATGGCTACACCTTC. Its translation is CASSLARIPTTGYGYTF. Rearrangement joined TRBV7-8 to TRBJ1-2; there is no confident call for the D gene. The germline V gene specifies SGHVS as CDR1 and FQNEAQ as CDR2. The V end loses 0 bases and the J end loses 4 bases, and a stretch of 18 bases separates them. The cysteine opens and the phenylalanine closes a CDR3 of 17 amino acids. CDR3 DNA only is kept here, 51 bases in frame from base 1.